The entry that follows covers one T cell receptor (beta chain) sequence. The antigen is undetermined. Sequencing was performed with immunoSEQ multiplex PCR; in TCRdb, only in-frame clones are kept and a portion is missing. The table has tens of thousands of clones, roughly nine tenths seen once. The data derive from a study of T cell responses to AZD1222 COVID-19 vaccine. Across the whole study: Recipients boosted at about 4 weeks or about 12 weeks are pooled. General study results and limits: Clonal diversity was possibly underestimated, and the donors were mostly white British, with more females. With two AZD1222 doses given, Spike-specific TCR breadth and depth both rose. None of the repertoires were sampled until the peak T cell response had passed.

The CDR3 runs 17 residues. Germline V gene data show CDR1 as LNHDA and CDR2 as SQIVND (reference sequence). With 6 bases clipped from V and 6 bases from J, the junction kept 15 bases outside the gene matches. This sequence originates from an adult in good health. The sample was peripheral blood, taken on day 0 of AZD1222 vaccination. The V and J genes are TRBV19 and TRBJ2-2, with 8 bases that match TRBD2. CDR3 loop: CASSHPRGTSRSGELFF. For the CDR3, the DNA is TGTGCCAGTAGCCACCCAAGAGGGACTAGTAGATCCGGGGAGCTGTTTTTT.